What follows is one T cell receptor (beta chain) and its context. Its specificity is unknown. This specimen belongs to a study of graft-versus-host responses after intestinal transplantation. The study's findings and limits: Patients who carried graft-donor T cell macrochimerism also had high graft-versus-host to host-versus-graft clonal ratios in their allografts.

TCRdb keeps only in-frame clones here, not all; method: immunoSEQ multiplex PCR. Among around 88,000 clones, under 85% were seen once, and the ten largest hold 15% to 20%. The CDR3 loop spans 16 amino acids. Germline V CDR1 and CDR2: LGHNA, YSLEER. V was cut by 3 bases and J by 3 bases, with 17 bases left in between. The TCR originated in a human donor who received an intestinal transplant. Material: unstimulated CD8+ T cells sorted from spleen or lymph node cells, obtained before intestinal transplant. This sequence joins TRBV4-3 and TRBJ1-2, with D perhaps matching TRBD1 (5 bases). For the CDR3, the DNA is TGCGCCAGCAGCCACACGGCGAGGGGCTTACACTATGGCTACACCTTC. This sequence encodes CASSHTARGLHYGYTF.